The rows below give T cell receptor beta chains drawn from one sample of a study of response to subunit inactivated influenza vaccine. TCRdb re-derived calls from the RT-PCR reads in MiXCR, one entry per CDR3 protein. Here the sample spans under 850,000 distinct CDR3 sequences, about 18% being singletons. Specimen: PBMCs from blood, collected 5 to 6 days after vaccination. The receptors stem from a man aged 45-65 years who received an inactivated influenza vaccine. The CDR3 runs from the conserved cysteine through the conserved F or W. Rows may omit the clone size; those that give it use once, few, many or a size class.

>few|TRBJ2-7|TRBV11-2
CASSPSRGSKDEQYF
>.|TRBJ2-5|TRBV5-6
CASSLGDFLETQYF
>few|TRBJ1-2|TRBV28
CATLNYGYTF
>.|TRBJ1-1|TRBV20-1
CSARDGTVGSKAFF
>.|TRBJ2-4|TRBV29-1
CSAAGTGEVAKNIQYF
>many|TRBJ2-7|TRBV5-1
CASSLEPTLAGETDEQYF
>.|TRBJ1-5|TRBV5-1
CASKPGGEDQPQHF
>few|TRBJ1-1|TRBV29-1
CSGGNTEAFF
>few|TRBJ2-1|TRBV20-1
CSARVAGGTYNEQFF
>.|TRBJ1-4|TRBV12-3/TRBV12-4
CASTRGTFEEKLFF